This T cell receptor beta chain emerged from a study of T-cell reconstitution after alpha-beta-depleted transplantation in children. Researchers prepared the TCRbeta library using unique molecular identifiers, the study reports. TCRdb reprocessed the PCR reads with MiXCR, giving one entry per CDR3 protein. This table has 200,000 to 250,000 distinct CDR3 sequences, roughly 11% appearing once. This clonotype was counted ten times or more. Its antigen remains unknown. General study results and limits: The high TCRbeta diversity at day 60 in some patients came from surviving recipient T cells and thymic progenitors. A year post-transplant, T-cell counts and diversity derived mostly from newly produced T cells. Reportedly, alpha-beta T cells present about two months post-transplant originated from several hundred expanded clones of graft origin.

The V gene lost 3 bases and the J gene lost 0 bases, with 6 bases spanning the gap. The germline gives CDR1 KGHSH, CDR2 LQKENI. The CDR3 contains 14 residues. The sequenced sample was PBMCs, obtained before TCRalphabeta/CD19-depleted stem cell transplant. The gene calls are TRBV18 and TRBJ2-1, with D uncertain. The origin of this receptor is a child younger than two with acute myeloid leukemia, due to receive a stem cell transplant. Here the CDR3 DNA reads TGTGCCAGCTCACCGAGTGCCTCCTACAATGAGCAGTTCTTC. Translating gives CASSPSASYNEQFF.